This TCR beta chain came from a study of blood T cells in healthy people across ages. Overall study findings and caveats: It was found that TCR beta diversity correlated strongly with the percentage of naive T cells. Older age went with lower TCR beta diversity per million T cells, in a roughly linear way.

The authors drew about 9.5 milliliters of peripheral blood from each donor. RNA extraction gave at least 5 micrograms of total RNA per sample. For the second PCR, which ran for about 6 to 12 cycles, a sample-barcoded 5' primer and a J-beta primer mix were used. TCRdb reprocessed the 5' RACE reads with MiXCR, giving one entry per CDR3 protein. This sample has 630,000 or so distinct CDR3 sequences, with 25% to 30% found just once. This clonotype has a count of ten or more. Its antigen remains unknown. The germline V gene has CDR1 SGHTA and CDR2 FQGNSA. The length of the CDR3 is 16 residues. With 5 bases clipped from V and 9 bases from J, the junction kept 16 bases outside the gene matches.

This chain connects TRBV7-2 to TRBJ2-1; 7 bases line up with TRBD2. The specimen sequenced was blood. The receptor comes from a woman over 75 in good health. In nucleotides, the CDR3 is TGTGCCAGCAGCGAGACAAGCGGGGCCCTTCAGGGTGAGCAGTTCTTC. Its translation: CASSETSGALQGEQFF.